The clone carrying this TCR beta chain appeared a single time. This sample is part of a study of blood T cells in healthy people across ages. The CDR3 has 15 residues. The V gene's germline CDR1 is MNHEY and CDR2 SVGAGI. V trimming: 5 bases; J trimming: 5 bases; junction bases outside the gene matches: 9. The authors ran a second PCR of about 6 to 12 cycles using a sample-barcoded 5' primer and a J-beta primer mix. In TCRdb, the 5' RACE reads were re-called with MiXCR into one record per CDR3 protein. The sample yields 920,000 or so distinct CDR3 sequences, 45% seen once. The specimen sequenced was blood. This sequence was found in a woman aged 60-75 years in good health. The gene calls are TRBV6-5 and TRBJ2-3; 8 bases are shared with TRBD2. The CDR3 DNA reads as TGTGCCAGCAGTCCGAGCGGGAGTCGTGAAGATACGCAGTATTTT. Residues: CASSPSGSREDTQYF.